The 27 T cell receptor beta chains reported below all come from one sample, sequenced in a study of CD8 T cells in Susac syndrome. After extraction with the RNeasy kit, about 0.5 to 1 ug of the RNA was reverse transcribed using random hexamers. TCRdb ran MiXCR on the immunoSEQ multiplex PCR reads and lists one entry per CDR3 protein. Altogether under 200,000 distinct CDR3 sequences are present, roughly 96% being singletons, with the ten largest covering 0.15% to 0.2%. Sequences were obtained from CD8+ T cells from PBMCs. The origin of the receptors is a human donor with multiple sclerosis.

The chain is built from TRBV13 and TRBJ2-7, with 9 bases aligning to TRBD1. CDR1 and CDR2 (germline): PRHDT, FYEKMQ (reference sequence). The CDR3 loop spans 15 amino acids. Trimming removed 5 bases from V and 2 bases from J; junction bases left unmatched: 7. CDR3: CASSPEGQGPYEQYF. The DNA of the CDR3 is TGTGCCAGCAGCCCCGAGGGACAGGGACCCTACGAGCAGTACTTC.

The chain combines TRBV15 with TRBJ1-6; the D gene is possibly TRBD1 (6 bases). From germline, CDR1 is LNHNV and CDR2 YYDKDF (reference sequence). CDR3 length equals 16 residues. The V and J ends lost 0 bases and 5 bases respectively, with 11 bases between them. This CDR3 is CATSRDSTGNNSPLHF. The CDR3 DNA sequence: TGTGCCACCAGCAGAGATAGCACAGGGAATAATTCACCCCTCCACTTT.

This chain connects TRBV20-1 to TRBJ1-2; D gene ambiguous. CDR3 length: 12 amino acids. The germline V gene encodes CDR1 DFQATT and CDR2 SNEGSKA (reference sequence). Trimming took off 3 bases at V and 2 bases at J, with 7 bases between the two ends. The CDR3 nucleotides are TGCAGTGCTAGGCCCAGGAACTATGGCTACACCTTC. Translated: CSARPRNYGYTF.

The genes are TRBV7-9 and TRBJ2-1, with unresolved D. Per germline, CDR1 SEHNR and CDR2 FQNEAQ (reference sequence). Trimming pared 3 bases from V and 7 bases from J, leaving 16 bases between. The CDR3 runs 15 residues. CDR3 nucleotide sequence: TGTGCCAGCAGCTTGGTGAACGCCGCGGTGAATGAGCAGTTCTTC. This translates into CASSLVNAAVNEQFF.

The rearrangement joins TRBV14 to TRBJ2-1; D may be TRBD2 (7 bases). V shed 1 base and J shed 1 base, with 11 bases lying between them. Germline V gene lookup returns CDR1 SGHDN and CDR2 FVKESK. This CDR3 spans 16 amino acids. CDR3 residues: CASSQARGRSYNEQFF. The CDR3 nucleotides read TGTGCCAGCAGCCAAGCGCGGGGGCGGTCCTACAATGAGCAGTTCTTC. The full variable domain, completed using reference TRBV14 and TRBJ2-1, is EAGVTQFPSHSVIEKGQTVTLRCDPISGHDNLYWYRRVMGKEIKFLLHFVKESKQDESGMPNNRFLAERTGGTYSTLKVQPAELEDSGVYFCASSQARGRSYNEQFFGPGTRLTVL.

The J gene is TRBJ2-6, the V gene TRBV25-1; 8 positions agree with TRBD1. Per the germline V gene, CDR1 is MGHDK and CDR2 is SYGVNS. With 7 bases clipped from V and 0 bases from J, the junction kept 5 bases outside the gene matches. CDR3 length equals 16 residues. The CDR3 here is CASTATGASGANVLTF. DNA for the CDR3: TGTGCCAGCACCGCGACAGGGGCCTCTGGGGCCAACGTCCTGACTTTC.

V gene TRBV12-3 or TRBV12-4 combines with J gene TRBJ1-2; no clear D. The CDR3 runs 12 residues. Trimming took off 5 bases at V and 5 bases at J, with 9 bases between the two ends. The CDR3 nucleotides read TGTGCCAGCAGTACCGACCTGTATGGCTACACCTTC. Its translation is CASSTDLYGYTF.

V is TRBV20-1 and J is TRBJ2-7; 7 bases agree with TRBD1. The CDR3 totals 14 residues. Germline CDR1 and CDR2: DFQATT and SNEGSKA (reference sequence). Trimming at V came to 4 bases and at J to 1 base, leaving 7 bases not matched to a gene. CDR3 sequence reads: CSAIDRDPSYEQYF. The CDR3, as DNA: TGCAGTGCTATTGACAGGGACCCTTCCTACGAGCAGTACTTC.

The V gene is TRBV20-1, the J gene TRBJ2-7, with TRBD1 matching over 7 bases. The V gene's germline CDR1 is DFQATT and CDR2 SNEGSKA (reference sequence). With 3 bases clipped from V and 0 bases from J, the junction kept 11 bases outside the gene matches. The CDR3 has 16 amino acids. The DNA of the CDR3 is TGCAGTGCTAGCGTCAACCAGGGACAGCTCTCCTACGAGCAGTACTTC. It specifies CSASVNQGQLSYEQYF.

The chain has TRBV20-1 and TRBJ2-1; 9 positions match TRBD2. The CDR3 totals 14 residues. With 4 bases clipped from V and 8 bases from J, the junction kept 9 bases outside the gene matches. Germline V gene lookup returns CDR1 DFQATT and CDR2 SNEGSKA (reference sequence). This CDR3 reads CSANKREANDEQFF. CDR3 bases: TGCAGTGCTAATAAGCGGGAGGCTAACGATGAGCAGTTCTTC.

The chain carries TRBV24-1 and TRBJ2-5; no definite D call. Deletions cut 11 bases from V and 1 base from J, with 10 bases between. Germline loops: CDR1 KGHDR, CDR2 SFDVKD. This CDR3 comprises 12 residues. The CDR3 bases are TGTGCCAGCACTCATCCCCAAGAGACCCAGTACTTC. Encoded protein: CASTHPQETQYF.

The chain employs TRBV20-1 and TRBJ2-7; 10 bases are a match to TRBD2. The CDR3 is made up of 15 amino acids. Germline CDR1 is DFQATT and CDR2 is SNEGSKA (reference sequence). V was pared by 2 bases and J by 1 base, with 5 bases of the junction left unmatched. The CDR3 nucleotides are TGCAGTGCTAGACCCCGGACTAGCGGATCCTACGAGCAGTACTTC. Translated: CSARPRTSGSYEQYF.

This clonotype showed up many times. A read error may account for a junction end that differs from germline. The V call is TRBV4-1, the J call TRBJ2-7; the D is unclear. Looked up from germline, CDR1 is MGHRA and CDR2 is YSYEKL. The CDR3 consists of 12 residues. The CDR3 protein is CASSQDSYEQYF. The CDR3, as DNA: TGTGCCAGCAGCCAGGATTCCTACGAGCAGTACTTC.

The chain is built from TRBV25-1 and TRBJ2-7; D gene ambiguous. Deletions cut 5 bases from V and 3 bases from J, with 8 bases between. The CDR3 runs 12 residues. In germline, CDR1 is MGHDK, CDR2 SYGVNS. CDR3 protein: CASSKSVYEQYF. The CDR3 region has the DNA TGTGCCAGCAGTAAGTCAGTCTACGAGCAGTACTTC.

CDR3 DNA: TGTGCCACCGGACCATCACCCTACGAGCAGTACTTC. Its translation: CATGPSPYEQYF. The chain combines TRBV12-3 or TRBV12-4 with TRBJ2-7; D call uncertain. CDR3 length: 12 amino acids. The germline V and J ends were trimmed by 10 bases and 2 bases, with 12 bases remaining between them.

The chain carries TRBV20-1 and TRBJ2-1; 7 bases agree with TRBD2. J gave up 7 bases and V 6 bases, and 12 bases lay outside the gene matches. The CDR3 loop spans 14 amino acids. Germline loops: CDR1 DFQATT, CDR2 SNEGSKA (reference sequence). The CDR3, as DNA: TGCAGTGCCCTTCTCGGGGGGAGGGAGAATGAGCAGTTCTTC. This codes for CSALLGGRENEQFF.

The V gene is TRBV30, the J gene TRBJ2-7; no firm D call. Deletions cut 0 bases from V and 6 bases from J, with 15 bases between. The CDR3 extends over 14 amino acids. Germline CDR1 is GTSNPN and CDR2 is SVGIG (reference sequence). The CDR3 sequence is CAWSVNPKLSEQYF. The CDR3 DNA sequence: TGTGCCTGGAGTGTAAACCCCAAACTTAGCGAGCAGTACTTC.

V gene TRBV12-3 or TRBV12-4 combines with J gene TRBJ2-1; TRBD2 matches at 10 bases. With V trimmed by 0 bases and J by 7 bases, 6 bases remained unmatched. This CDR3 is built from 16 residues. The DNA of the CDR3 is TGTGCCAGCAGTTTAGCGCTAGCGGGGGTCGCTAATGAGCAGTTCTTC. Its translation is CASSLALAGVANEQFF.

This clonotype is a singleton in its sample. The chain carries TRBV29-1 and TRBJ2-6; perhaps TRBD1 as D (6 bases). Between the trimmed V and J ends, which lost 7 bases and 0 bases, there was a span of 16 bases. The germline CDR1 and CDR2 sequences are SQVTM and ANQGSEA. The CDR3 has 16 residues. The CDR3 coding sequence is TGCAGCGCCCTCATACAGGACAGCTCTGGGGCCAACGTCCTGACTTTC. This sequence encodes CSALIQDSSGANVLTF.

V and J are TRBV29-1 and TRBJ2-1; 14 bases fit TRBD2. The CDR3 loop spans 17 amino acids. V lost 3 bases, J lost 2 bases, and 6 bases stayed unmatched. Germline CDR1 reads SQVTM; CDR2 reads ANQGSEA. CDR3 sequence reads: CSVEGLAGVPTYNEQFF. CDR3 in DNA: TGCAGCGTTGAGGGACTAGCGGGAGTCCCCACCTACAATGAGCAGTTCTTC.

The chain couples TRBV7-9 to TRBJ1-5, with D maybe TRBD1 (6 bases). The CDR3 has 15 amino acids. The germline V gene has CDR1 SEHNR and CDR2 FQNEAQ (reference sequence). Trimming shortened V by 2 bases and J by 0 bases, and 8 bases separated the two germline ends. This CDR3 is CASSLTGASNQPQHF. The CDR3 nucleotides are TGTGCCAGCAGCTTAACGGGGGCTAGCAATCAGCCCCAGCATTTT.

The V gene is TRBV20-1, the J gene TRBJ2-1; TRBD2 matches at 14 bases. CDR1 DFQATT and CDR2 SNEGSKA come from the germline V gene (reference sequence). This CDR3 region has 18 residues. The ends lost 6 bases at V and 8 bases at J; junction bases unmatched: 18. The DNA for the CDR3 is TGCAGTGCGAGGGGACTAGCGGGAGCGGATGTCGTCGGCGATGAGCAGTTCTTC. Protein: CSARGLAGADVVGDEQFF.

The chain couples TRBV20-1 to TRBJ2-7; 11 bases agree with TRBD1. This CDR3 has 15 residues. V lost 3 bases and J lost 4; bases outside the gene matches: 8. CDR1 is DFQATT and CDR2 is SNEGSKA in the germline V gene (reference sequence). The CDR3 DNA sequence: TGCAGTGCTAGCTTCGGGACAGGGGGACTATACGAGCAGTACTTC. Encoded protein: CSASFGTGGLYEQYF.

The rearrangement uses TRBV7-9 and TRBJ2-6; D unclear. The V gene's germline CDR1 is SEHNR and CDR2 FQNEAQ (reference sequence). Trimming left V 1 base short and J 3 bases short, with 1 base between. The CDR3 extends over 13 amino acids. The CDR3 protein is CASSLDGANVLTF. CDR3 in DNA: TGTGCCAGCAGCTTAGATGGGGCCAACGTCCTGACTTTC.

V gene TRBV20-1 combines with J gene TRBJ1-6; D gene unclear. The CDR3 runs to 11 residues. V was trimmed by 3 bases and J by 8 bases, leaving 5 bases between them. Germline CDR1 reads DFQATT; CDR2 reads SNEGSKA (reference sequence). CDR3 bases: TGCAGTGCTAGGCACGATTCACCCCTCCACTTT. This gives the protein CSARHDSPLHF.

This chain joins TRBV5-1 and TRBJ2-7; 11 positions agree with TRBD2. The V segment lost 3 bases and the J segment 6 bases; nucleotides outside the gene matches: 20. CDR1 is SGHRS and CDR2 is YFSETQ in the germline V gene. CDR3 length equals 19 residues. CDR3 amino acids: CASSYYYQTGTSGGREQYF. Here the CDR3 DNA reads TGCGCCAGCAGCTACTACTATCAAACCGGGACTAGCGGAGGGCGCGAGCAGTACTTC.

CDR3 sequence: CSVDLDTQYF. The CDR3 DNA follows: TGCAGCGTTGATTTAGATACGCAGTATTTT. The chain uses TRBV29-1 and TRBJ2-3; D call uncertain. The ends were cut back, 3 bases at V and 5 bases at J, with 3 bases in the middle. CDR3 size: 10 residues. Germline V gene sequence: CDR1 SQVTM, CDR2 ANQGSEA.